Here is one T cell receptor beta chain with its context. Its specificity is not known. The record originates from a study of identical twins. Study-level points and caveats: Memory repertoires showed no such pattern, whereas abundant cord blood beta clonotypes carried fewer insertions. Twin-shared out-of-frame alpha sequences were enriched for low generation probability.

Trimming at V came to 3 bases and at J to 6 bases, leaving 13 bases not matched to a gene. The CDR3 is made up of 18 amino acids. Per the germline V gene, CDR1 is SGHAT and CDR2 is FQNNGV. One entry per CDR3 protein, called by TCRdb with MiXCR from the 5' RACE reads. Of 520,000 or so distinct CDR3 sequences listed, roughly 21% are singletons. The same sample was also studied in work on T cells expressing NK-cell markers. From that paper: Eight donors were sequenced, of whom seven were HCMV-seropositive, while the remaining one was HCMV-seronegative. Researchers report these clonotypes also headed the CD3+CD56-NKG2C+ fraction in several donors.

Specimen: CD4+ T cells sorted from blood. The gene calls are TRBV11-2 and TRBJ2-4; the match to TRBD2 covers 11 bases. The TCR comes from a woman aged 18 to 35 in good health. CDR3 loop: CASSLGGTSGTKGNIQYF. The DNA of the CDR3 is TGTGCCAGCAGCTTGGGGGGGACTAGCGGAACTAAAGGAAACATTCAGTACTTC.